The 18 T cell receptor beta chains listed next were all sequenced from one sample in a study of shared clonotypes between healthy human individuals (dated by TCRdb to the early 2020s). Receptor amplification or capture employed the immunoSEQ multiplex PCR assay. As stored in TCRdb, this immuneACCESS dataset retains in-frame rearrangements with V and J assigned. A fraction of the clones does not appear; measured against another copy, unresolved V genes explain less than half of the discrepancy, and the remainder lacks a known reason. The sample table lists about 1.1 million clones, 70% to 80% of them with a count of one. Clones ranked in the top ten supply about 0.52% of the sample. Material for sequencing was memory CD4+ T cells from PBMCs. The sample's cell subset or site, from its label and the paper: CD45RA-negative fraction. The receptor source for this set is a man aged 18 to 29 in good health. Some clones in this sample may be carry-over from other donors' samples.

The rearrangement links TRBV2 to TRBJ2-7; 9 bases agree with TRBD2. Per the germline V gene, CDR1 is SNHLY and CDR2 is FYNNEI. This CDR3 spans 15 amino acids. J lost 2 bases, V lost 6 bases, and 8 bases had no gene match. This CDR3 reads CASRPKTSGTYEQYF. CDR3 in DNA: TGTGCCAGCAGGCCGAAGACTAGCGGAACCTACGAGCAGTACTTC. Combining the CDR3 with reference TRBV2 and TRBJ2-7 gives the whole variable domain EPEVTQTPSHQVTQMGQEVILRCVPISNHLYFYWYRQILGQKVEFLVSFYNNEISEKSEIFDDQFSVERPDGSNFTLKIRSTKLEDSAMYFCASRPKTSGTYEQYFGPGTRLTVT.

V and J are TRBV28 and TRBJ2-1, with TRBD1 matching over 7 bases. Germline lookup yields CDR1 MDHEN and CDR2 SYDVKM. Losses at the gene ends were 3 bases for V and 3 bases for J; bases not matched to a gene: 5. CDR3 length: 15 amino acids. CDR3: CASSFKRGRYNEQFF. The CDR3, as DNA: TGTGCCAGCAGTTTTAAGAGGGGGCGCTACAATGAGCAGTTCTTC.

This clone was found once. The V and J genes are TRBV11-3 and TRBJ2-3; D is possibly TRBD1 or TRBD2 (5 bases each). The germline V gene encodes CDR1 SGHNT and CDR2 YENEEA. The CDR3 is 15 residues long. The V end was cut by 4 bases, the J end by 3 bases, with 14 bases between. The CDR3 sequence is CASSSGVGTTDTQYF. CDR3 nucleotides: TGTGCCAGCAGCTCCGGGGTAGGGACGACAGATACGCAGTATTTT.

The genes are TRBV7-3 and TRBJ2-2; D may be TRBD2 (5 bases). There are 15 residues in the CDR3. The germline CDR1 and CDR2 sequences are SGHTA and FQGTGA. Trimming removed 5 bases from V and 5 bases from J, with 15 bases in between. CDR3 region: CASSPRAGRTGELFF. The DNA of the CDR3 is TGTGCCAGCAGCCCCCGGGCGGGTAGAACCGGGGAGCTGTTTTTT.

About this clone itself: Distinct nucleotide sequences in the sample also encode this CDR3. V is TRBV12-5 and J is TRBJ2-1; the match to TRBD2 covers 10 bases. Germline loops: CDR1 LGHNT, CDR2 FRNRAP. The CDR3 length is 15 residues. Losses at the gene ends were 6 bases for V and 3 bases for J; bases not matched to a gene: 5. The CDR3 region has the DNA TGTGCTAGTGGACTGCTAGCGGGGGACTACAATGAGCAGTTCTTC. It is translated as CASGLLAGDYNEQFF.

This clone was recorded only once. The V call is TRBV19, the J call TRBJ2-7; 9 bases are shared with TRBD2. V dropped 6 bases and J dropped 3; count of bases not matched to a gene: 9. CDR3 size: 15 residues. Germline values: CDR1 LNHDA, CDR2 SQIVND (reference sequence). Written as DNA, the CDR3 is TGTGCCAGTAGCTGGACTAGCGAGACGTACTACGAGCAGTACTTC. Encoded protein: CASSWTSETYYEQYF.

The chain joins TRBV29-1 to TRBJ1-2, with 7 bases matching TRBD1. Germline assignment: CDR1 SQVTM and CDR2 ANQGSEA. With V trimmed by 4 bases and J by 4 bases, 9 bases remained unmatched. The CDR3 contains 14 residues. The CDR3 here is CSVGLQGISYGYTF. The CDR3 DNA sequence: TGCAGCGTTGGGTTACAGGGGATTTCCTATGGCTACACCTTC. Looking up the rest from reference TRBV29-1 and TRBJ1-2 gives the full variable domain: SAVISQKPSRDICQRGTSLTIQCQVDSQVTMMFWYRQQPGQSLTLIATANQGSEATYESGFVIDKFPISRPNLTFSTLTVSNMSPEDSSIYLCSVGLQGISYGYTFGSGTRLTVV.

This chain connects TRBV28 to TRBJ1-2; unclear D gene. The germline gives CDR1 MDHEN, CDR2 SYDVKM. The CDR3 extends over 15 amino acids. The germline V and J ends were trimmed by 10 bases and 3 bases, with 21 bases remaining between them. For the CDR3, the DNA is TGTGCCACTATCGGTGGAGGACCTCTGTACTATGGCTACACCTTC. Protein product: CATIGGGPLYYGYTF.

J is TRBJ1-4 and V is TRBV18, with no clear D. V was cut by 3 bases and J by 0 bases, with 5 bases left in between. Germline loops: CDR1 KGHSH, CDR2 LQKENI. The length of the CDR3 is 14 residues. CDR3 nucleotides: TGTGCCAGCTCACCGGATGCAACTAATGAAAAACTGTTTTTT. It specifies CASSPDATNEKLFF.

The rearrangement joins TRBV5-1 to TRBJ2-1; D remains unclear. Per the germline V gene, CDR1 is SGHRS and CDR2 is YFSETQ. The CDR3 covers 12 residues. The V gene lost 1 base and the J gene lost 8 bases, with 7 bases spanning the gap. For the CDR3, the DNA is TGCGCCAGCAGCTTGTTGGCCTATGAGCAGTTCTTC. It is translated as CASSLLAYEQFF.

The chain is built from TRBV4-2 and TRBJ2-7; no clear D gene. Trimming removed 5 bases from V and 4 bases from J, with 6 bases in between. The CDR3 runs to 11 residues. Germline V gene sequence: CDR1 LGHNA, CDR2 YNFKEQ. The CDR3 region is CASSDGYEQYF. For the CDR3, the DNA is TGTGCCAGCAGCGATGGTTACGAGCAGTACTTC.

This rearrangement joins TRBV18 to TRBJ2-7, with D perhaps matching TRBD2 (6 bases). Per germline, CDR1 KGHSH and CDR2 LQKENI. Trimming removed 3 bases from V and 0 bases from J, with 12 bases in between. This CDR3 contains 15 residues. The CDR3 nucleotides read TGTGCCAGCTCACCCGATAGCGGCAGCTCCTACGAGCAGTACTTC. Its translation is CASSPDSGSSYEQYF.

The chain links TRBV15 to TRBJ1-4, with TRBD1 identical over 9 bases. Germline-derived CDR1 and CDR2 are LNHNV and YYDKDF (reference sequence). V trimming: 5 bases; J trimming: 8 bases; junction bases outside the gene matches: 6. The CDR3 spans 14 residues. The CDR3 DNA reads as TGTGCCACCAGCCACAGGGGGCGCTTGGAAAAACTGTTTTTT. It specifies CATSHRGRLEKLFF. The whole variable domain, remainder taken from reference TRBV15 and TRBJ1-4, is DAMVIQNPRYQVTQFGKPVTLSCSQTLNHNVMYWYQQKSSQAPKLLFHYYDKDFNNEADTPDNFQSRRPNTSFCFLDIRSPGLGDTAMYLCATSHRGRLEKLFFGSGTQLSVL.

The rearrangement links TRBV4-2 to TRBJ2-7; 10 bases are shared with TRBD2. There are 19 residues in the CDR3. CDR1 is LGHNA and CDR2 is YNFKEQ in the germline V gene. J was trimmed by 0 bases and V by 3 bases; bases with no gene match: 14. The CDR3 sequence is CASSHVPSGSLSSSYEQYF. DNA of the CDR3: TGTGCCAGCAGCCATGTCCCTAGCGGGAGTTTATCTAGCTCCTACGAGCAGTACTTC.

This chain joins TRBV19 and TRBJ1-5, with a weak D call TRBD1 (5 bases). CDR1 and CDR2 from the germline V gene are LNHDA and SQIVND (reference sequence). Trimming left V 7 bases short and J 4 bases short, with 11 bases between. CDR3 size: 13 residues. The CDR3 here is CASTGHRNQPQHF. The CDR3 DNA reads as TGTGCCAGTACCGGACACCGTAATCAGCCCCAGCATTTT.

The V and J genes are TRBV6-5 and TRBJ2-3; D may be TRBD2 (5 bases). V lost 0 bases and J 6 bases, leaving 13 bases between the germline ends. Looked up from germline, CDR1 is MNHEY and CDR2 is SVGAGI. The CDR3 runs to 15 residues. The chain's CDR3 is CASSYSRANSDTQYF. CDR3 bases: TGTGCCAGCAGTTACTCGAGGGCGAACTCCGATACGCAGTATTTT.

The chain is built from TRBV11-2 and TRBJ1-1; D is unclear. Trimming cost V 0 bases and J 1 base, with 6 bases left between them. Germline values: CDR1 SGHAT, CDR2 FQNNGV. The CDR3 runs 14 residues. This CDR3 reads CASSLDLPNTEAFF. CDR3 nucleotide sequence: TGTGCCAGCAGCTTAGACCTCCCGAACACTGAAGCTTTCTTT.

The J gene is TRBJ1-3, the V gene TRBV5-1, with TRBD1 identical over 7 bases. From germline, CDR1 is SGHRS and CDR2 YFSETQ. The ends lost 2 bases at V and 4 bases at J; junction bases unmatched: 6. The CDR3 extends over 15 amino acids. The CDR3: CASSFTGEPGNTIYF. The CDR3 nucleotides read TGCGCCAGCAGCTTTACAGGGGAACCCGGAAACACCATATATTTT. Full variable domain (rest looked up from reference TRBV5-1 and TRBJ1-3): KAGVTQTPRYLIKTRGQQVTLSCSPISGHRSVSWYQQTPGQGLQFLFEYFSETQRNKGNFPGRFSGRQFSNSRSEMNVSTLELGDSALYLCASSFTGEPGNTIYFGEGSWLTVV.